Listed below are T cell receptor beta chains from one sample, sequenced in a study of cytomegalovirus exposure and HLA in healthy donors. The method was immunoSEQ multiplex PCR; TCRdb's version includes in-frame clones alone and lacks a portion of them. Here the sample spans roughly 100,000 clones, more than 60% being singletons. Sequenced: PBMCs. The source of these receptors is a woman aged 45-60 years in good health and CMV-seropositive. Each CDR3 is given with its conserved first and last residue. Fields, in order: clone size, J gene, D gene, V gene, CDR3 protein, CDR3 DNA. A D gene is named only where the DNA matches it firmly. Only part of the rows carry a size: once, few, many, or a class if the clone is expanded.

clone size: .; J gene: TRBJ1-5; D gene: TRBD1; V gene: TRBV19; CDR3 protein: CASSRGTGASQPQHF; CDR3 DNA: TGTGCCAGTAGTAGAGGAACAGGGGCTAGTCAGCCCCAGCATTTT
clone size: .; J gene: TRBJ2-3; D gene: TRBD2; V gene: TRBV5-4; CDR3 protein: CASSFDKGLAGVGTDTQYF; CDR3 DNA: TGTGCCAGCAGCTTTGACAAAGGACTAGCGGGGGTTGGCACAGATACGCAGTATTTT
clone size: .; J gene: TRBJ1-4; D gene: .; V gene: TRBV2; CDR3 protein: CASVRGFNEKLFF; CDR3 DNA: TGTGCCAGCGTTAGGGGATTTAATGAAAAACTGTTTTTT
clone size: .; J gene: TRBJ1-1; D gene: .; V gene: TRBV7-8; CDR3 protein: CASSSREVSTEAFF; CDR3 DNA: TGTGCCAGCAGCTCCAGGGAGGTGAGCACTGAAGCTTTCTTT
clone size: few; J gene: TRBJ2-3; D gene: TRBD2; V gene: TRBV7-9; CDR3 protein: CASSITSGGAVLGTDTQYF; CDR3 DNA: TGTGCCAGCAGCATAACGAGCGGGGGGGCGGTCTTGGGCACAGATACGCAGTATTTT
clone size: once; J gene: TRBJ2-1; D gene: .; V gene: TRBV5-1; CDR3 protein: CASSLSGQLGPGEQFF; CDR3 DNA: TGCGCCAGCAGCTTGAGCGGGCAGTTAGGGCCCGGTGAGCAGTTCTTC
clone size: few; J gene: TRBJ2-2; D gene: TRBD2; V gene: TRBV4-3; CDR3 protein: CASSRLASSAGELFF; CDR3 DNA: TGCGCCAGCAGCCGACTAGCGAGTTCGGCCGGGGAGCTGTTTTTT
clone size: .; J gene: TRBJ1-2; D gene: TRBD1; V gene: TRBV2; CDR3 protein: CASSELRGQGIAGYTF; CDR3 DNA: TGTGCCAGCAGTGAACTCAGAGGACAGGGTATAGCTGGCTACACCTTC
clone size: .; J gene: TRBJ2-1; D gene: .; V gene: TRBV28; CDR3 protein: CASSLTAPGGEQFF; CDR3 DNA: TGTGCCAGCAGTTTAACGGCCCCCGGCGGTGAGCAGTTCTTC
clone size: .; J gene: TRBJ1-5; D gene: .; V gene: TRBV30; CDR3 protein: CAWSMGLSNQPQHF; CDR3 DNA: TGTGCCTGGAGTATGGGGCTTAGCAATCAGCCCCAGCATTTT
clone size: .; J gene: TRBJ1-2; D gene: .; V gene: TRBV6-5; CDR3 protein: CASRGIPLGYTF; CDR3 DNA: TGTGCCAGCAGGGGCATACCACTTGGCTACACCTTC
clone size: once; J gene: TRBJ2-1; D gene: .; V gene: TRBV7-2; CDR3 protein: CASSSLSGYNEQFF; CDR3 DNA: TGTGCCAGCAGCTCCTTAAGCGGCTACAATGAGCAGTTCTTC
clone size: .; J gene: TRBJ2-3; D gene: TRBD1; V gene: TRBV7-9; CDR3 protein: CASSATLGDRGLYTQYF; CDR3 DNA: TGTGCCAGCAGCGCCACCCTCGGGGACAGGGGGTTGTATACGCAGTATTTT
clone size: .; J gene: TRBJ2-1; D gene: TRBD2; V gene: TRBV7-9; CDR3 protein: CASSQGLAVPRSLDEQFF; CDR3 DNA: TGTGCCAGCAGCCAGGGACTAGCTGTGCCTCGCTCGCTCGATGAGCAGTTCTTC
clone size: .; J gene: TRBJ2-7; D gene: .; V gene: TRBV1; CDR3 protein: CTSSAPSYEQYF; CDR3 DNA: TGCACCAGCAGCGCGCCCTCCTACGAGCAGTACTTC
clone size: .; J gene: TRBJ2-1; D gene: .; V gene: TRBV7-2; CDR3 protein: CASSLSSASSYNEQFF; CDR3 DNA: TGTGCCAGCAGCCTTTCCAGCGCGAGCTCCTACAATGAGCAGTTCTTC
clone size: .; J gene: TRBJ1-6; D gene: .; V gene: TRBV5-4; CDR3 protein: CASSLERGNSPLHF; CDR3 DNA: TGTGCCAGCAGCTTGGAAAGGGGTAATTCACCCCTCCACTTT
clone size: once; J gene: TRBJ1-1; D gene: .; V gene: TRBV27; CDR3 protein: CASSLNRELTEAFF; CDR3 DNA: TGTGCCAGCAGTCTAAACAGGGAGTTAACTGAAGCTTTCTTT
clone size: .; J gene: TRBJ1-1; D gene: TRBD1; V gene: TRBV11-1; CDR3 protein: CASSRRQGRANTEAFF; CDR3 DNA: TGTGCCAGCAGCCGTCGACAGGGCCGGGCGAACACTGAAGCTTTCTTT
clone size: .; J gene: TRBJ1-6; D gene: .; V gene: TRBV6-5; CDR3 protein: CASSFGGAHNSPLHF; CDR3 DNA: TGTGCCAGCAGCTTCGGGGGGGCCCATAATTCACCCCTCCACTTT
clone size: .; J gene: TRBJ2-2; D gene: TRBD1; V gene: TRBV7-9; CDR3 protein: CSSSWTGDPGELFF; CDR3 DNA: TGTTCCAGCAGCTGGACAGGGGACCCCGGGGAGCTGTTTTTT
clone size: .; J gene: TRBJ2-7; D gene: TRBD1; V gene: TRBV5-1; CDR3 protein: CASSSRTGKYEQYF; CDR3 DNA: TGCGCCAGCAGCTCAAGGACAGGGAAATACGAGCAGTACTTC
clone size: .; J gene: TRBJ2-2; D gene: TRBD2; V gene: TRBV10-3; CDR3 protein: CAISESTSSNTGELFF; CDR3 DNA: TGTGCCATCAGTGAGTCGACTAGCTCCAACACCGGGGAGCTGTTTTTT
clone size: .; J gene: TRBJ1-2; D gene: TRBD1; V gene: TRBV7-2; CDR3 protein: CASSLPGTGGAEGYTF; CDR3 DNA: TGTGCCAGCAGCTTACCGGGGACAGGGGGCGCGGAAGGCTACACCTTC
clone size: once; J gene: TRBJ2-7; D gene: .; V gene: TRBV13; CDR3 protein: CASSLVIRSYEQYF; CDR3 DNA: TGTGCCAGCAGCTTAGTTATCCGCTCCTACGAGCAGTACTTC
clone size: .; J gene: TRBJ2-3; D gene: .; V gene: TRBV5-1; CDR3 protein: CASSSSGVVTDTQYF; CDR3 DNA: TGCGCCAGCAGCTCTTCGGGGGTGGTCACAGATACGCAGTATTTT
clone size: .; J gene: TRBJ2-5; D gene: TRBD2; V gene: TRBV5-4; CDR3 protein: CASTATSGGAWETQYF; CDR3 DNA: TGTGCCAGCACCGCGACTAGCGGGGGGGCATGGGAGACCCAGTACTTC